This T cell receptor (beta chain) is drawn from a study of OX40 agonist ivuxolimab in advanced cancers. In the study overall: Every 2 weeks, patients got intravenous ivuxolimab at one of six dose levels (0.01-10 mg/kg).

The table came from immunoSEQ multiplex PCR; TCRdb's copy has only in-frame clones and leaves some out. The sample holds 13,000 to 15,000 clones; over 75% are singletons and the top ten take roughly a third. The CDR3 covers 12 residues. Per germline, CDR1 MGHRA and CDR2 YSYEKL. V was clipped by 5 bases and J by 5 bases; unmatched bases: 0. This chain connects TRBV4-1 to TRBJ2-5, with TRBD1 matching over 9 bases. The sequencing here drew on CD4+ or CD8+ T cells sorted from blood, taken in a trial of the OX40 agonist ivuxolimab. This sequence originates from an adult with an advanced solid tumor such as melanoma, head and neck, liver or kidney cancer. The CDR3 loop is CASSGQGETQYF. In nucleotides, the CDR3 is TGCGCCAGCAGCGGACAGGGGGAGACCCAGTACTTC.